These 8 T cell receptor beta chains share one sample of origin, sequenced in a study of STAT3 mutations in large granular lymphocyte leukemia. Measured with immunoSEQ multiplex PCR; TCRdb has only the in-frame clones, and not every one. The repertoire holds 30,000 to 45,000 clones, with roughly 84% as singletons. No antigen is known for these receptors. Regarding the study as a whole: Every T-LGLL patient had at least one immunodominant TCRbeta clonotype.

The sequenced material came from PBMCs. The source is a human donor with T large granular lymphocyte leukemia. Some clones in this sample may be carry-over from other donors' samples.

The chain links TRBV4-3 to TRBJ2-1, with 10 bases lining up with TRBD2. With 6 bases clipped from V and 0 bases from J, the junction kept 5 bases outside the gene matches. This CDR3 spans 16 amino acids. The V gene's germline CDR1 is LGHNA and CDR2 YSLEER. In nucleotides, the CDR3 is TGCGCCAGCAGTACCGGGACTAGCGACTCCTACAATGAGCAGTTCTTC. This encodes CASSTGTSDSYNEQFF.

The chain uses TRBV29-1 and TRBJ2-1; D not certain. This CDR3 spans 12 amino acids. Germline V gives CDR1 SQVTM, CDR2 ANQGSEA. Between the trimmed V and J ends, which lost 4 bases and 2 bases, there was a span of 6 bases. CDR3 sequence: CSVGVAYNEQFF. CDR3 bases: TGCAGCGTTGGAGTGGCCTACAATGAGCAGTTCTTC.

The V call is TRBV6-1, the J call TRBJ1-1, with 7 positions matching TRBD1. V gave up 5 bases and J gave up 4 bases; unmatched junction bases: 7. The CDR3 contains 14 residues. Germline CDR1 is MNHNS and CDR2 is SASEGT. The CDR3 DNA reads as TGTGCCAGCAGTCCGCGACAGGGTGGCACTGAAGCTTTCTTT. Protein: CASSPRQGGTEAFF.

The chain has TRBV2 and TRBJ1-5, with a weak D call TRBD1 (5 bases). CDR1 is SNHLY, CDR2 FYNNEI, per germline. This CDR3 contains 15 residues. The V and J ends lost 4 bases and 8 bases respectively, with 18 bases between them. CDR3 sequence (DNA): TGTGCCAGCAGTGTATGGTCAGGGCTCGGAGAGCCCCAGCATTTT. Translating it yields CASSVWSGLGEPQHF. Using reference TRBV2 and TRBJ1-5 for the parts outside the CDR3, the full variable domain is EPEVTQTPSHQVTQMGQEVILRCVPISNHLYFYWYRQILGQKVEFLVSFYNNEISEKSEIFDDQFSVERPDGSNFTLKIRSTKLEDSAMYFCASSVWSGLGEPQHFGDGTRLSIL.

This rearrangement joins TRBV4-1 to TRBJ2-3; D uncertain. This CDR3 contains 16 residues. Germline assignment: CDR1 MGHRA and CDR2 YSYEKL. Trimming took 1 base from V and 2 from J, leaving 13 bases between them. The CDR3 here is CASSQANLVVTDTQYF. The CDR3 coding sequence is TGCGCCAGCAGCCAAGCGAACTTGGTTGTCACAGATACGCAGTATTTT.

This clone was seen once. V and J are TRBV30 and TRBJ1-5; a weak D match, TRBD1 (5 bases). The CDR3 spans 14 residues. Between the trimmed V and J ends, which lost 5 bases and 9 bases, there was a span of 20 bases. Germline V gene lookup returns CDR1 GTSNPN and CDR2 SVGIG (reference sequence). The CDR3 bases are TGTGCCTGGGGGGTGGGGCCGGTCAATAGGCCCCAGCATTTT. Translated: CAWGVGPVNRPQHF. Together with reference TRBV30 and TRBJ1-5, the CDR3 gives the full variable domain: SQTIHQWPATLVQPVGSPLSLECTVEGTSNPNLYWYRQAAGRGLQLLFYSVGIGQISSEVPQNLSASRPQDRQFILSSKKLLLSDSGFYLCAWGVGPVNRPQHFGDGTRLSIL.

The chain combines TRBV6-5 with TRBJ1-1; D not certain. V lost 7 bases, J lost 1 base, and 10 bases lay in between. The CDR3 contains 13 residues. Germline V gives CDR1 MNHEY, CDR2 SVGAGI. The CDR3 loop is CASNIQQNTEAFF. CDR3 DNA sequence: TGTGCCAGCAATATACAGCAGAACACTGAAGCTTTCTTT.

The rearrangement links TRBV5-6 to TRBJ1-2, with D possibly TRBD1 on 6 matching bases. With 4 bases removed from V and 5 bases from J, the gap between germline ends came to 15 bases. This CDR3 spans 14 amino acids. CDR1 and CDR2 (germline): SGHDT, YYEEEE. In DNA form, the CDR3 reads TGTGCCAGCAGCGGTGGACAGATAATTTATGGCTACACCTTC. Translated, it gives CASSGGQIIYGYTF.